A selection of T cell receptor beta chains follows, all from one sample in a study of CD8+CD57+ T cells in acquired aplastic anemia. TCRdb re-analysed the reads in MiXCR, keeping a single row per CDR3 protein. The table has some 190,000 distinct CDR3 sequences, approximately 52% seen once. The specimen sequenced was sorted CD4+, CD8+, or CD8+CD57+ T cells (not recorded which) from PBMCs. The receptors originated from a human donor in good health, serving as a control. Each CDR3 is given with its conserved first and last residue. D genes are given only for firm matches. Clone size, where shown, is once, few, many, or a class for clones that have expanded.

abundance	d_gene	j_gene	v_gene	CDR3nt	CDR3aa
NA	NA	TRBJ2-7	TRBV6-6	TGTGCCAGCTCCCGGGGTAGGGAGCAGTACTTC	CASSRGREQYF
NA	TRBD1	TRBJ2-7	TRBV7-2	TGTGCCAGCAGCCTACGGACAGGGTTCTACGAGCAGTACTTC	CASSLRTGFYEQYF
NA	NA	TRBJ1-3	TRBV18	TGTGCCAGCTCACCAGGATTGGACACCATATATTTT	CASSPGLDTIYF
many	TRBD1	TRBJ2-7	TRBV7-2	TGTGCCAGCAGCTTATTCCCGGGACAGGGGGGTTACGAGCAGTACTTC	CASSLFPGQGGYEQYF
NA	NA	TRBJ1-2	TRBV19	TGTGCCAGTAGTACCGTTAGGGACCGTGGCTACACCTTC	CASSTVRDRGYTF
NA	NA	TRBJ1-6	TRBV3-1	TGTGCCAGCAGCGGCGGGGCGGCTTATAATTCACCCCTCCACTTT	CASSGGAAYNSPLHF
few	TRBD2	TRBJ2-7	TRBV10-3	TGTGCCATCAGTGAGCGCCTAGCGGGGATTTACGAGCAGTACTTC	CAISERLAGIYEQYF
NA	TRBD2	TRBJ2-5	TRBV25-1	TGTGCCAGCACATACTCGGGACTAGCATGGGAGACCCAGTACTTC	CASTYSGLAWETQYF
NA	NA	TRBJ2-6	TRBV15	TGTGCCACGACAGCGGATCCTAGCTCTGGGGCCAACGTCCTGACTTTC	CATTADPSSGANVLTF
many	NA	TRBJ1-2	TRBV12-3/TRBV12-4	TGTGCCACCTCAGTTAACTATGGCTACACCTTC	CATSVNYGYTF
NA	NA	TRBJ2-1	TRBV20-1	TGCAGTGCCCCTACTCGTCACAGGGAAGGTGAGCAGTTCTTC	CSAPTRHREGEQFF
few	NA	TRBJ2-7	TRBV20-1	TGCAGTGCAAACGACGAGTACGAGCAGTACTTC	CSANDEYEQYF
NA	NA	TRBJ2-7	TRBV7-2	TGTGCCAGCTGCACGGACTCCTACGAGCAGTACTTC	CASCTDSYEQYF
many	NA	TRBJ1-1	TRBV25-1	TGTGCCAGCAGTGAAATGGGGGCGAACGGTGAAGCTTTCTTT	CASSEMGANGEAFF
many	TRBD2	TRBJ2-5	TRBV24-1	TGTGCCACCGCGACTAGCGGGGGGGTAGGAGAGACCCAGTACTTC	CATATSGGVGETQYF
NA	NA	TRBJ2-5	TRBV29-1	TGCAGCGTGGCGAGAGGGAGTGAGGAGACCCAGTACTTC	CSVARGSEETQYF
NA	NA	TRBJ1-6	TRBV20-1	TGCAGTGCTATACAACCTAATTCACCCCTCCACTTT	CSAIQPNSPLHF
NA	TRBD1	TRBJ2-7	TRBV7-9	TGTGCCAGCAGCGAGGGACAGTCCTACGAGCAGTACTTC	CASSEGQSYEQYF
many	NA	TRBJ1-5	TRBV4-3	TGCGCCAGCAGCCGAGATTTCCAGGGCAATCAGCCCCAGCATTTT	CASSRDFQGNQPQHF
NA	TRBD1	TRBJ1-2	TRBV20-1	TGCAGTGCTACCTTGGACAGGGACCAAACGGGCTACACCTTC	CSATLDRDQTGYTF
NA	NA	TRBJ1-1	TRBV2	TGTGCCAGCAGTGAAAGGGCCGGACGACCCGAAGCTTTCTTT	CASSERAGRPEAFF
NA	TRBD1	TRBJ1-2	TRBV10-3	TGTGCCATCAGCCCCGACAGGGACTATGGCTACACCTTC	CAISPDRDYGYTF
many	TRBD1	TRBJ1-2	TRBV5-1	TGCGCCAGCAGCCCGGGACAGGGAGCTAACTATGGCTACACCTTC	CASSPGQGANYGYTF
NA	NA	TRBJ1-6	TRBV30	TGTGCCTGGAGTGTAGATGACATCCGGAATTCACCCCTCCACTTT	CAWSVDDIRNSPLHF